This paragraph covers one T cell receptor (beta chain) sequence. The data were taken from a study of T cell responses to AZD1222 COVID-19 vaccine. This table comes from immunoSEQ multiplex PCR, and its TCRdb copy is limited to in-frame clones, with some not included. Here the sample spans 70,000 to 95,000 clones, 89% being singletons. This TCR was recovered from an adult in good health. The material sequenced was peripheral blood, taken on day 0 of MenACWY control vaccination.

CDR3: CATRQGGSYNEQFF. The CDR3, as DNA: TGTGCCACTAGACAGGGGGGATCGTACAATGAGCAGTTCTTC. V gene TRBV25-1 combines with J gene TRBJ2-1; TRBD1 matches at 9 bases. Germline lookup yields CDR1 MGHDK and CDR2 SYGVNS. The J segment lost 4 bases and the V segment lost 10 bases, leaving 8 bases of the junction unmatched. The length of the CDR3 is 14 residues.